These T cell receptor beta chains were read from a single sample in a study of cytomegalovirus exposure and HLA in healthy donors. Profiling relied on immunoSEQ multiplex PCR, and the TCRdb table lists in-frame clones only, not all of them. This table holds around 70,000 clones, about 95% found once. Specimen: PBMCs. The receptors here all came from a woman aged 18-29 years in good health and CMV-seronegative. The CDR3 runs from the conserved cysteine through the conserved F or W. The D gene is left open where the match is weak. A row's size may be missing; if present it is once, few, many or a size class.

len,j_gene,abundance,d_gene,v_gene,CDR3nt,CDR3aa
13,TRBJ2-7,NA,NA,TRBV28,TGTGCCAGCACCTTGACTAGTAGGCACGAGCAGTACTTC,CASTLTSRHEQYF
16,TRBJ2-7,NA,TRBD1,TRBV11-2,TGTGCCAGCAGCTCCTACCGGACAGGTCTGAACTACGAGCAGTACTTC,CASSSYRTGLNYEQYF
15,TRBJ1-3,once,NA,TRBV7-9,TGTGCCAGCAGCGTCGCCTCGAGCTCTGGAAACACCATATATTTT,CASSVASSSGNTIYF
15,TRBJ1-4,NA,NA,TRBV7-2,TGTGCCAGCAGCTCGGTCCTAGCAACTAATGAAAAACTGTTTTTT,CASSSVLATNEKLFF
17,TRBJ2-3,NA,NA,TRBV4-3,TGCGCCAGCAGTCACACTTTGGGGGGTGGGGCTACAGATACGCAGTATTTT,CASSHTLGGGATDTQYF
17,TRBJ2-2,NA,TRBD2,TRBV27,TGTGCCAGCAGTTCAATAACTAGCGGGGGGGCCACCGGGGAGCTGTTTTTT,CASSSITSGGATGELFF
13,TRBJ2-7,NA,NA,TRBV5-1,TGCGCCAGCAGCTTACAGGATAGCTACGAGCAGTACTTC,CASSLQDSYEQYF
15,TRBJ2-7,NA,NA,TRBV6-5,TGTGCCAGCAGTTACTGGGGGGTAGGAGCCTACGAGCAGTACTTC,CASSYWGVGAYEQYF
14,TRBJ1-4,once,NA,TRBV5-6,TGTGCCAGCTCGCCGGCAGCGTATAATGAAAAACTGTTTTTT,CASSPAAYNEKLFF
14,TRBJ2-7,NA,NA,TRBV7-9,TGTGCCAGCAGCTCCTCAGGGGGGAAGGACGAGCAGTACTTC,CASSSSGGKDEQYF
15,TRBJ2-5,once,TRBD2,TRBV7-9,TGTGCCAGCAGAAAATTAGCGGGGGGGCTGGAGACCCAGTACTTC,CASRKLAGGLETQYF
16,TRBJ2-3,NA,NA,TRBV13,TGTGCCAGCAGCGCATCGCTCGGGTTAAGCACAGATACGCAGTATTTT,CASSASLGLSTDTQYF
13,TRBJ1-1,NA,TRBD1,TRBV30,TGTGCCGGGATTCAACAGGGGGGGACTGAAGCTTTCTTT,CAGIQQGGTEAFF
20,TRBJ2-3,NA,TRBD2,TRBV5-1,TGCGCCAGCAGCTCCAGGACTAGCGGGGTTAAAAAATACCACATAGATACGCAGTATTTT,CASSSRTSGVKKYHIDTQYF
15,TRBJ2-5,NA,TRBD2,TRBV7-2,TGTGCCAGCAGCTTAGCGGGACTAGCGGCAAAGACCCAGTACTTC,CASSLAGLAAKTQYF
14,TRBJ1-2,once,NA,TRBV11-2,TGTGCCAGCACCCGGGACTTAGCTAACTATGGCTACACCTTC,CASTRDLANYGYTF
13,TRBJ2-7,NA,NA,TRBV28,TGTGCCAGCAGTGGGGGGGGCAACTACGAGCAGTACTTC,CASSGGGNYEQYF
16,TRBJ2-2,once,TRBD2,TRBV9,TGTGCCAGCAGCGTCGCCCTAGCGGGGGTCCACGGGGAGCTGTTTTTT,CASSVALAGVHGELFF
12,TRBJ2-7,NA,NA,TRBV29-1,TGCAGCGTTCAGGGTTCAGCTTACGAGCAGTACTTC,CSVQGSAYEQYF
16,TRBJ1-5,NA,TRBD1,TRBV6-1,TGTGCCAGCAGTGCCCGGGACAGGATTTTAGGGCAGCCCCAGCATTTT,CASSARDRILGQPQHF
15,TRBJ2-5,NA,NA,TRBV29-1,TGCAGCGTTGAAGATCGGGCGGAGGCCGCAGGGACCCAGTACTTC,CSVEDRAEAAGTQYF
15,TRBJ2-3,NA,TRBD1,TRBV7-3,TGTGCCAGCAGCTACCGGGACAGGGGGACAGATACGCAGTATTTT,CASSYRDRGTDTQYF
16,TRBJ2-3,NA,TRBD2,TRBV30,TGTGCCTGGAGTCAAGGACTAGCGGGGGGAGGAGATACGCAGTATTTT,CAWSQGLAGGGDTQYF
17,TRBJ1-5,NA,TRBD1,TRBV30,TGTGCCTGGAGTGACCTCATAACCGGGACAGGGTACCAGCCCCAGCATTTT,CAWSDLITGTGYQPQHF
16,TRBJ2-2,NA,TRBD1,TRBV28,TGTGCCAGCAGTTTATTGACGGGACAGGGCACCGGGGAGCTGTTTTTT,CASSLLTGQGTGELFF
20,TRBJ2-2,NA,TRBD2,TRBV5-1,TGCGCCAGCAGCTCGATTCCGGGACTAGCGGGGGGTACGAACACCGGGGAGCTGTTTTTT,CASSSIPGLAGGTNTGELFF
14,TRBJ1-5,NA,TRBD1,TRBV4-2,TGTGCCAGCAGCCGCGGGACAGACGTCGTGCCCCAGCATTTT,CASSRGTDVVPQHF
13,TRBJ1-2,NA,NA,TRBV9,TGTGCCAGCCGGGGAGGGGTGCTTTATGGCTACACCTTC,CASRGGVLYGYTF
14,TRBJ1-1,NA,NA,TRBV6-1,TGTGCCAGCAGTATAACGGGGGGGTGGACTGAAGCTTTCTTT,CASSITGGWTEAFF